This T cell receptor (beta chain) stems from a study of Ad26.COV2.S vaccination and SARS-CoV-2 variants. This clone was seen more than once but under ten times. Treatment specified: around 19 received Ad26.COV2.S at low or high dose, single or two shots; roughly five received placebo; per-sample allocation not given. All samples were drawn on day 63, counting from the first vaccine or placebo injection. Profiling relied on immunoSEQ multiplex PCR, and the TCRdb table lists in-frame clones only, not all of them. The data contain about 280,000 clones, around 87% of them singletons. V was pared by 2 bases and J by 1 base, with 1 base of the junction left unmatched. Germline CDR1 reads MNHEY; CDR2 reads SMNVEV (reference sequence). The CDR3 is 14 residues long.

The rearrangement links TRBV27 to TRBJ1-1; TRBD1 agrees at 7 bases. This clonotype was sampled from a person between 18 and 59 years old who received the Ad26.COV2.S COVID-19 vaccine or a placebo. The source was peripheral blood, collected in a trial of Ad26.COV2.S vaccine versus placebo. This CDR3 is CASSLRQGNTEAFF. CDR3 nucleotide sequence: TGTGCCAGCAGTTTACGACAGGGGAACACTGAAGCTTTCTTT.